The entry below gives a single T cell receptor beta chain sequence along with its context. The sample originates from a study of T cell changes during pregnancy in multiple sclerosis. From germline, CDR1 is SGHVS and CDR2 FQNEAQ. The germline V and J ends were trimmed by 1 base and 2 bases, with 9 bases remaining between them. This CDR3 is 14 amino acids long. TCRdb's table, derived via immunoSEQ multiplex PCR, lists solely in-frame clones and lacks some. In the table there are approximately 61,000 clones, over 75% of which are singletons. V and J are TRBV7-8 and TRBJ2-7; no definite D call. Sequencing used peripheral blood, obtained in the first trimester of pregnancy. This clonotype originated in a female donor with multiple sclerosis, enrolled in a pregnancy study. This CDR3 is CASSLESRTYEQYF. The CDR3 DNA is TGTGCCAGCAGCTTAGAGAGTCGAACCTACGAGCAGTACTTC.